The next 16 T cell receptor beta chains were all read from a single sample in a study of T cell repertoires in cytomegalovirus infection (dated by TCRdb to between 2017 and 2020). For sequencing, an Illumina HiSeq 1500 was employed. The public reads were reanalyzed by TCRdb: fastp trimming at Q25, MiXCR alignment, in-frame beta chains only. Rows matching on CDR3 protein sequence are summarized as one entry with the most common DNA and genes. Present in this sample are about 740,000 distinct CDR3 sequences, approximately 34% of which were seen just once. The ten top clones hold 2.5% to 3% of the sample. Source material: PBMCs. These TCRs come from a human donor in good health (CMV status not recorded). Some clones in this sample may be carry-over from other donors' samples.

The rearrangement uses TRBV28 and TRBJ1-1; D perhaps matches TRBD1 (5 bases). The CDR3 extends over 14 amino acids. Germline V gene data show CDR1 as MDHEN and CDR2 as SYDVKM. Trimming cost V 2 bases and J 6 bases, with 13 bases left between them. This CDR3 reads CASSLQGKGAEAFF. The CDR3 nucleotides are TGTGCCAGCAGTTTACAGGGAAAAGGGGCTGAAGCTTTCTTT.

J is TRBJ1-5 and V is TRBV19, with TRBD1 as a possible D gene (5 bases). In germline, CDR1 is LNHDA, CDR2 SQIVND (reference sequence). V was shortened by 7 bases and J by 5 bases, with 18 bases between the two germline ends. The CDR3 runs 15 residues. The CDR3: CASKMGPGRDQPQHF. The DNA for the CDR3 is TGTGCCAGTAAAATGGGACCAGGGCGGGATCAGCCCCAGCATTTT. Full variable domain (remainder filled in from reference TRBV19 and TRBJ1-5): DGGITQSPKYLFRKEGQNVTLSCEQNLNHDAMYWYRQDPGQGLRLIYYSQIVNDFQKGDIAEGYSVSREKKESFPLTVTSAQKNPTAFYLCASKMGPGRDQPQHFGDGTRLSIL.

In its sample, this clonotype was seen many times. V gene TRBV7-8 combines with J gene TRBJ2-7, with D possibly TRBD2 on 6 matching bases. The length of the CDR3 is 14 residues. Trimming removed 5 bases from V and 3 bases from J, with 14 bases in between. Germline lookup yields CDR1 SGHVS and CDR2 FQNEAQ. The CDR3 sequence: CASSLGLIGYEQYF. The DNA of the CDR3 is TGTGCCAGCAGCCTGGGACTGATCGGCTACGAGCAGTACTTC.

J is TRBJ2-5 and V is TRBV12-3 or TRBV12-4; 14 bases are shared with TRBD2. This CDR3 is built from 16 residues. J was trimmed by 0 bases and V by 5 bases; bases with no gene match: 2. The CDR3 is CASSRTSGGYQETQYF. CDR3 sequence (DNA): TGTGCCAGCAGTCGGACTAGCGGGGGGTACCAAGAGACCCAGTACTTC.

This clonotype was observed a few times. The chain has TRBV20-1 and TRBJ2-2; 13 positions match TRBD2. Germline CDR1 is DFQATT and CDR2 is SNEGSKA (reference sequence). CDR3 length equals 15 residues. Losses at the gene ends were 5 bases for V and 6 bases for J; bases not matched to a gene: 6. CDR3 sequence (DNA): TGCAGTGCTTCCCGACTAGCGGGGGGCCCCGGGGAGCTGTTTTTT. It translates to CSASRLAGGPGELFF.

Remarks on this clonotype: Lacking the conserved final phenylalanine or tryptophan, this CDR3 likely reflects a read error. This rearrangement joins TRBV12-3 or TRBV12-4 to TRBJ2-1; TRBD1 matches at 7 bases. V dropped 8 bases and J dropped 8; count of bases not matched to a gene: 3. This CDR3 is built from 11 residues. The CDR3 protein is CASSDRDEQFL. The DNA for the CDR3 is TGTGCCAGCTCCGACAGGGATGAGCAGTTCTTA.

The chain couples TRBV19 to TRBJ2-1; D perhaps matches TRBD1 (5 bases). With 4 bases removed from V and 6 bases from J, the gap between germline ends came to 10 bases. The CDR3 runs to 13 residues. The germline V gene has CDR1 LNHDA and CDR2 SQIVND (reference sequence). The CDR3 bases are TGTGCCAGTAGTACCGGACACATCAATGAGCAGTTCTTC. The encoded protein is CASSTGHINEQFF.

The chain combines TRBV3-1 with TRBJ2-2; a possible D gene is TRBD2 (6 bases). Trimming removed 1 base at V and 5 bases at J, with 8 bases between. The V gene's germline CDR1 is LGHDT and CDR2 YNNKEL (reference sequence). CDR3 length: 14 residues. For the CDR3, the DNA is TGTGCCAGCAGCCAAGGTCGGGGGACCGGGGAGCTGTTTTTT. It encodes CASSQGRGTGELFF.

This clonotype appeared a few times. This rearrangement joins TRBV20-1 to TRBJ1-1; maybe TRBD1 (6 bases). The V gene lost 0 bases and the J gene lost 1 base, with 18 bases spanning the gap. Germline loops: CDR1 DFQATT, CDR2 SNEGSKA (reference sequence). The CDR3 loop spans 17 amino acids. CDR3 DNA sequence: TGCAGTGCTAGAGATGAATCCGGGGGCCAGACGAACACTGAAGCTTTCTTT. Encoded protein: CSARDESGGQTNTEAFF.

The sample holds a few counts of this clonotype. This chain links TRBV28 with TRBJ1-5; 11 bases are shared with TRBD1. With V trimmed by 6 bases and J by 1 base, 8 bases remained unmatched. This CDR3 region has 17 residues. CDR1 is MDHEN and CDR2 is SYDVKM in the germline V gene. The CDR3: CASSSGQGARSNQPQHF. The CDR3 DNA sequence: TGTGCCAGCAGCTCCGGACAGGGGGCGAGGAGCAATCAGCCCCAGCATTTT. The entire variable domain, with the rest obtained from reference TRBV28 and TRBJ1-5, is as follows: DVKVTQSSRYLVKRTGEKVFLECVQDMDHENMFWYRQDPGLGLRLIYFSYDVKMKEKGDIPEGYSVSREKKERFSLILESASTNQTSMYLCASSSGQGARSNQPQHFGDGTRLSIL.

This chain connects TRBV6-1 to TRBJ2-7; the D call may be TRBD1 or TRBD2 (5 bases each). The germline V and J ends were trimmed by 6 bases and 6 bases, with 12 bases remaining between them. Germline loops: CDR1 MNHNS, CDR2 SASEGT. The CDR3 has 12 residues. The CDR3 loop is CASSLDGTEQYF. CDR3 DNA: TGTGCCAGCAGCCTGGATGGGACCGAGCAGTACTTC.

This clonotype was counted ten times or more. The chain combines TRBV7-2 with TRBJ2-3; a weak D match, TRBD1 (5 bases). Trimming took off 0 bases at V and 7 bases at J, with 11 bases between the two ends. The germline V gene has CDR1 SGHTA and CDR2 FQGNSA. This CDR3 has 14 residues. The CDR3 loop is CASSLASWTNTQYF. CDR3 bases: TGTGCCAGCAGCTTAGCTAGTTGGACAAATACGCAGTATTTT. The whole variable domain, filled in from reference TRBV7-2 and TRBJ2-3, reads GAGVSQSPSNKVTEKGKDVELRCDPISGHTALYWYRQSLGQGLEFLIYFQGNSAPDKSGLPSDRFSAERTGGSVSTLTIQRTQQEDSAVYLCASSLASWTNTQYFGPGTRLTVL.

The chain links TRBV7-9 to TRBJ2-7; TRBD1 might be the D (8 bases). This CDR3 comprises 15 residues. V lost 4 bases and J lost 5, with 18 bases in between. Germline V gives CDR1 SEHNR, CDR2 FQNEAQ (reference sequence). Here the CDR3 reads CASSSGGQGANEQYF. The CDR3 nucleotides are TGTGCCAGCAGCTCCGGGGGGCAGGGGGCCAACGAGCAGTACTTC.

This chain uses TRBV6-5 with TRBJ1-2; 7 positions agree with TRBD1. V was clipped by 6 bases and J by 4 bases; unmatched bases: 11. Germline V gene sequence: CDR1 MNHEY, CDR2 SVGAGI. This CDR3 has 15 amino acids. DNA for the CDR3: TGTGCCAGCAGAGTCTCCGGGACAGCCGCCTATGGCTACACCTTC. It translates to CASRVSGTAAYGYTF.

The rearrangement joins TRBV30 to TRBJ2-3; D unresolved. CDR3 size: 12 residues. Germline V lookup: CDR1 GTSNPN, CDR2 SVGIG (reference sequence). The V end lost 3 bases, the J end lost 4 bases, and 8 bases lay between the germline ends. The CDR3 DNA sequence: TGTGCCTGGAGCATGACTGCAGATACGCAGTATTTT. Translating it yields CAWSMTADTQYF. Variable domain in full (rest from reference TRBV30 and TRBJ2-3): SQTIHQWPATLVQPVGSPLSLECTVEGTSNPNLYWYRQAAGRGLQLLFYSVGIGQISSEVPQNLSASRPQDRQFILSSKKLLLSDSGFYLCAWSMTADTQYFGPGTRLTVL.

This clonotype appeared a few times. The chain uses TRBV7-2 and TRBJ1-2; D gene ambiguous. Germline loops: CDR1 SGHTA, CDR2 FQGNSA. V was pared by 5 bases and J by 2 bases, with 12 bases between. The length of the CDR3 is 14 residues. The CDR3: CASSHLDRNYGYTF. The CDR3 DNA reads TGTGCCAGCAGCCACCTGGATAGAAACTATGGCTACACCTTC.